These T cell receptor beta chains were read from a single sample in a study of response to subunit inactivated influenza vaccine. TCRdb re-called the RT-PCR reads with MiXCR, one entry per CDR3 protein. The data show 280,000 or so distinct CDR3 sequences, with 20% to 25% seen just once and around 9.6% held by the top ten. The input for sequencing was PBMCs from blood, taken approximately 22 months after vaccination. The receptors here all came from a man aged 45 to 75 who received an inactivated influenza vaccine. Both conserved end residues are part of each CDR3. Fields, in order: J gene, V gene, D gene, clone size, CDR3 protein, CDR3 DNA. D genes are given only for firm matches. Rows may omit the clone size; those that give it use once, few, many or a size class.

>TRBJ1-2|TRBV3-1|.|.
CASSQGQSLYGYTF
TGTGCCAGCAGCCAAGGGCAGAGTCTCTATGGCTACACCTTC
>TRBJ1-2|TRBV2|.|.
CASSSTPGANYGYTF
TGTGCCAGCAGCTCTACCCCCGGAGCAAACTATGGCTACACCTTC
>TRBJ1-3|TRBV7-9|TRBD1|few
CASSLAGTEGNTIYF
TGTGCCAGCAGCTTAGCCGGGACAGAAGGAAACACCATATATTTT
>TRBJ1-6|TRBV4-1|.|.
CASSQMTFKASYNSPLHF
TGCGCCAGCAGCCAAATGACGTTTAAGGCCTCCTATAATTCACCCCTCCACTTT
>TRBJ2-3|TRBV28|.|.
CASSTYRDSAGPDTQYF
TGTGCCAGCAGTACATACCGGGACTCGGCGGGCCCAGATACGCAGTATTTT
>TRBJ2-7|TRBV7-9|TRBD1|.
CASSLMTGGLAYEQYF
TGTGCCAGCAGCCTAATGACAGGGGGCCTCGCCTACGAGCAGTACTTC
>TRBJ2-1|TRBV11-2|TRBD2|.
CASSFPLAGGRYNEQFF
TGTGCCAGCAGCTTCCCCTTAGCGGGGGGTAGGTACAATGAGCAGTTCTTC
>TRBJ2-1|TRBV7-7|TRBD2|once
CASSPSGLAGTWFF
TGTGCTAGCAGCCCGTCAGGGCTAGCGGGGACTTGGTTCTTC
>TRBJ2-2|TRBV5-5|.|.
CASSLSGQTGELFF
TGTGCCAGCAGCTTGTCGGGTCAGACCGGGGAGCTGTTTTTT
>TRBJ2-2|TRBV28|TRBD2|few
CASSRIVGTKSPGELFF
TGTGCCAGCAGTAGGATTGTCGGGACTAAAAGCCCCGGGGAGCTGTTTTTT
>TRBJ2-5|TRBV10-3|.|few
CAIRDSGPETQYF
TGTGCCATCAGGGACAGTGGCCCAGAGACCCAGTACTTC
>TRBJ1-1|TRBV5-1|TRBD1|many
CASSVDRGTEAFF
TGCGCCAGCAGCGTGGACAGGGGGACTGAAGCTTTCTTT
>TRBJ2-1|TRBV4-3|.|few
CASGRANNEQFF
TGCGCCAGCGGCAGGGCTAATAATGAGCAGTTCTTC
>TRBJ2-7|TRBV7-9|.|few
CASSPPGEQYF
TGTGCCAGCAGCCCCCCCGGCGAGCAGTACTTC
>TRBJ2-1|TRBV12-3/TRBV12-4|TRBD1|.
CASRRQGYSYNEQFF
TGTGCCAGCCGGAGACAGGGGTACTCCTACAATGAGCAGTTCTTC
>TRBJ2-1|TRBV11-2|TRBD2|few
CASSPTKAGAYNEQFF
TGTGCCAGCAGCCCTACGAAGGCGGGAGCGTACAATGAGCAGTTCTTC
>TRBJ1-2|TRBV6-1|.|many
CAASGGRSYGYTF
TGTGCCGCAAGCGGCGGGAGATCCTATGGCTACACCTTC
>TRBJ1-6|TRBV20-1|TRBD1|once
CSAHPGTGNSPLHF
TGCAGTGCCCATCCCGGGACAGGGAATTCACCCCTCCACTTT
>TRBJ2-2|TRBV20-1|.|.
CSARDWDGELFF
TGCAGTGCTAGAGATTGGGACGGGGAGCTGTTTTTT
>TRBJ1-1|TRBV2|TRBD1|.
CASSEAGQGMNTEAFF
TGTGCCAGCAGTGAAGCGGGACAGGGGATGAACACTGAAGCTTTCTTT
>TRBJ1-3|TRBV6-2/TRBV6-3|.|few
CASSPTAGNTIYF
TGTGCCAGCAGTCCGACAGCTGGAAACACCATATATTTT
>TRBJ2-5|TRBV4-3|TRBD2|.
CASSQELAGAPEETQYF
TGCGCCAGCAGCCAAGAGCTAGCGGGTGCTCCGGAAGAGACCCAGTACTTC
>TRBJ1-2|TRBV4-3|.|many
CASSQDRGTNYGYTF
TGCGCCAGCAGCCAAGATAGGGGTACGAACTATGGCTACACCTTC
>TRBJ2-5|TRBV7-9|.|few
CASSNRQLQETQYF
TGTGCCAGCAGCAACCGACAGCTACAAGAGACCCAGTACTTC
>TRBJ1-1|TRBV28|.|.
CASSLPQVNTEAFF
TGTGCCAGCAGTTTACCACAAGTGAACACTGAAGCTTTCTTT
>TRBJ1-3|TRBV7-2|.|few
CASSLAGQGISGNTIYF
TGTGCCAGCAGCTTAGCGGGGCAGGGTATCTCTGGAAACACCATATATTTT
>TRBJ1-5|TRBV7-8|TRBD1|few
CASSLDRGPPSNQHQHF
TGTGCCAGCAGCCTCGACAGGGGGCCCCCTAGCAATCAGCACCAGCATTTT
>TRBJ2-1|TRBV25-1|.|few
CASSESSYNEQFF
TGTGCCAGCAGTGAGAGCTCCTACAATGAGCAGTTCTTC
>TRBJ1-1|TRBV5-4|.|.
CASSSPKNTEAFF
TGTGCCAGCAGCTCGCCCAAGAACACTGAAGCTTTCTTT
>TRBJ2-7|TRBV25-1|.|few
CATRIDPNEQYF
TGTGCCACCAGAATCGACCCGAACGAGCAGTACTTC
>TRBJ2-4|TRBV4-2|.|.
CASSLLWDRLSGNIQYF
TGTGCCAGCAGCCTTCTCTGGGACCGTCTGTCCGGGAACATTCAGTACTTC
>TRBJ2-3|TRBV3-1|.|few
CASSQVAGSSTDTQYF
TGTGCCAGCAGCCAAGTGGCCGGGAGTAGCACAGATACGCAGTATTTT
>TRBJ1-5|TRBV30|.|few
CAWSYLSNQPQHF
TGTGCCTGGAGTTACTTAAGCAATCAGCCCCAGCATTTT
>TRBJ1-6|TRBV20-1|.|few
CSARVYRSSYNSPLHF
TGCAGTGCTAGAGTGTACAGGAGCTCCTATAATTCACCCCTCCACTTT
>TRBJ2-2|TRBV30|.|.
CAWNVVDTGELFF
TGTGCCTGGAACGTGGTAGACACCGGGGAGCTGTTTTTT
>TRBJ1-2|TRBV4-3|TRBD1|many
CASSQTGGYDYGYTF
TGCGCCAGCAGCCAAACAGGGGGTTACGACTATGGCTACACCTTC
>TRBJ2-7|TRBV29-1|TRBD2|.
CSVRSSGGAYEQYF
TGCAGCGTCCGATCTAGCGGGGGAGCCTACGAGCAGTACTTC
>TRBJ1-1|TRBV11-1|.|many
CASSPGYWTTGNTEAFF
TGTGCCAGCAGCCCGGGATATTGGACGACAGGGAACACTGAAGCTTTCTTT
>TRBJ2-5|TRBV5-1|TRBD2|few
CASSLIASGSGETQYF
TGCGCCAGCAGCTTGATAGCTAGCGGGAGCGGGGAGACCCAGTACTTC
>TRBJ2-2|TRBV5-1|.|.
CASSLNVGTGELFF
TGCGCCAGCAGCTTAAACGTGGGCACCGGGGAGCTGTTTTTT
>TRBJ1-2|TRBV4-1|.|many
CASSQPTRGGGYTF
TGCGCCAGCAGCCAACCGACCAGGGGCGGTGGCTACACCTTC
>TRBJ2-2|TRBV2|.|.
CARALTENTGELFF
TGTGCCAGGGCCCTGACAGAGAACACCGGGGAGCTGTTTTTT
>TRBJ2-1|TRBV4-3|TRBD2|once
CASSQEGPSGGSYNEQFF
TGCGCCAGCAGCCAAGAGGGTCCTAGCGGGGGATCCTACAATGAGCAGTTCTTC